The source of this TCR beta chain is a study of CD8 T cells in Susac syndrome. Per the germline V gene, CDR1 is SGHAT and CDR2 is FQNNGV. The length of the CDR3 is 18 residues. V lost 5 bases and J lost 6; bases outside the gene matches: 16. Bulk CD8+ and CD4+ cells came from magnetic negative isolation; CD8+ TEMRA by FACS. Reverse transcription used 0.5 to 1 ug RNA and random hexamers. Amplification of TCR beta CDR3 used immunoSEQ multiplex PCR across 54 Vbeta and 13 Jbeta. Each CDR3 protein is one row after TCRdb ran MiXCR on the immunoSEQ multiplex PCR reads. The repertoire holds 120,000 to 150,000 distinct CDR3 sequences, with about 95% as singletons. This clonotype was picked up one time.

The sample was CD4+ T cells from PBMCs. The rearrangement links TRBV11-2 to TRBJ2-1, with 10 bases identical to TRBD2. The clonotype originates from a human donor with multiple sclerosis. In DNA form, the CDR3 reads TGTGCCAGCAGCCCCCAGGGGGGAGCGGGGGGGCCTAGCAATGAGCAGTTCTTC. Its translation is CASSPQGGAGGPSNEQFF.